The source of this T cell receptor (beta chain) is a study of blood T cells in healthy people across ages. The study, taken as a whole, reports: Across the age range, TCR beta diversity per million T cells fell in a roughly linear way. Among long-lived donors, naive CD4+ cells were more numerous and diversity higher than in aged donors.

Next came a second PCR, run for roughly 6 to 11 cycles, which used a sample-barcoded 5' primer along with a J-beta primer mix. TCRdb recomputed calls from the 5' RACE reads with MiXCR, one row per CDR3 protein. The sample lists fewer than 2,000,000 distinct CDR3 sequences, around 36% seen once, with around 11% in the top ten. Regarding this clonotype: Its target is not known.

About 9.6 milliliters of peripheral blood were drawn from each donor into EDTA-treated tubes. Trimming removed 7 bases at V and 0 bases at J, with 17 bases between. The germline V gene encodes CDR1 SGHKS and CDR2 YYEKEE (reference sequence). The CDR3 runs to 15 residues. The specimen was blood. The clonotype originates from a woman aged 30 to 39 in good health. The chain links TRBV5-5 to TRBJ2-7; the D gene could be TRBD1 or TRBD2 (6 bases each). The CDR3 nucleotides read TGTGCCAGCGGTAGAACAGGGAGGCGCTCCTACGAGCAGTACTTC. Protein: CASGRTGRRSYEQYF. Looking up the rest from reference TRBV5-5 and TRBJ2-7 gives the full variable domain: DAGVTQSPTHLIKTRGQQVTLRCSPISGHKSVSWYQQVLGQGPQFIFQYYEKEERGRGNFPDRFSARQFPNYSSELNVNALLLGDSALYLCASGRTGRRSYEQYFGPGTRLTVT.